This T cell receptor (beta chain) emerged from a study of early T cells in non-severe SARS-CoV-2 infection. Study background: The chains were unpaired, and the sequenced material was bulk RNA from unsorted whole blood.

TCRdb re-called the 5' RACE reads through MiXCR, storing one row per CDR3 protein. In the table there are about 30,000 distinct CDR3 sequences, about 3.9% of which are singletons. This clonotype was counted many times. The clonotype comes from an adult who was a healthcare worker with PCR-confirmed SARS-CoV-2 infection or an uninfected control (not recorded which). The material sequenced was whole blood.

The CDR3, as DNA: TGTGCCAGCAGCCCGAGCTCAACCCAGCCCCAGCATTTT. It encodes CASSPSSTQPQHF. V is TRBV7-2 and J is TRBJ1-5; no firm D call. V lost 5 bases to trimming and J lost 7 bases, with 12 bases between them. This CDR3 has 13 amino acids. Germline-derived CDR1 and CDR2 are SGHTA and FQGNSA.